This TCR beta chain was retrieved from a study of blood T cell repertoires in COVID-19. Overall study: Whether acute or convalescent, the COVID-19 samples came from the United States, Italy and Spain.

V was pared by 4 bases and J by 6 bases, with 2 bases of the junction left unmatched. The V gene's germline CDR1 is LNHDA and CDR2 SQIVND (reference sequence). CDR3 length: 15 amino acids. Cohorts were determined from participant-reported clinical history. In the authors' methods: Estimation of nucleated cell counts was performed using reference gene primer amplification. Data came from immunoSEQ multiplex PCR; TCRdb stores just in-frame clones and leaves some out. The DNA gave D and trimming, while V, J and clone size come from that table. The profile shows a few hundred thousand clones, 91% of them singletons.

The sample was PBMCs or T cells enriched from blood (not recorded which). The TCR sequence derives from a human donor in a cohort exposed to, infected with or recovered from COVID-19 (not recorded which). The donor label of this sample is uncertain. This chain uses TRBV19 with TRBJ2-1; 14 nucleotides line up with TRBD2. The chain's CDR3 is CASSRTSGGSNEQFF. The CDR3 nucleotides are TGTGCCAGTAGTAGGACTAGCGGGGGGTCCAATGAGCAGTTCTTC.